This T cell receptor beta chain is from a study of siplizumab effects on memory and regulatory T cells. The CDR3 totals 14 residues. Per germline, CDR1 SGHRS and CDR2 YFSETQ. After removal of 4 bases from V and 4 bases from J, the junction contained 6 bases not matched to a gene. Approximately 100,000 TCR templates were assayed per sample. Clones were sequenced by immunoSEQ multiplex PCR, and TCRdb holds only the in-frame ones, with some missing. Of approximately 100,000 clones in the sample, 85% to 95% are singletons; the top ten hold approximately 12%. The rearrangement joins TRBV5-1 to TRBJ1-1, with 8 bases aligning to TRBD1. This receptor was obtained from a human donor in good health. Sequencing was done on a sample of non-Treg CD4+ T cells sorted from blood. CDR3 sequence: CASSGTTGVTEAFF. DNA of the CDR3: TGCGCCAGCAGCGGGACGACAGGGGTCACTGAAGCTTTCTTT.